This TCR beta chain comes out of a study of shared clonotypes between healthy human individuals. Whole-study findings and limits: Incomplete sequencing of sorted subsets was indicated by rarefaction despite large depth.

On this clone: Its antigen is unknown.

Replicate PCRs from sorted subsets contained about 0.2 ug DNA, which is around 30,000 T cell genomes. Under the authors' procedure: For the immunoSEQ data, sequences were junction-only without quality scores, so filtering differed. Some clones are missing from TCRdb's copy, which holds only in-frame ones; the method was immunoSEQ multiplex PCR. That table is the source of V, J and clone size, and D and trimming were worked out from the DNA. Of some 580,000 clones in the sample, approximately 97% were seen once. The V end lost 0 bases, the J end lost 3 bases, and 10 bases lay between the germline ends. Germline loops: CDR1 SGHRS, CDR2 YFSETQ. The CDR3 covers 14 residues.

This receptor was obtained from a woman aged 25 to 45 in good health. The chain has TRBV5-1 and TRBJ2-7; D possibly corresponds to TRBD1 (5 bases). Sequencing was performed on naive CD4+ T cells sorted from blood. Documented subset: CD45RA+ positively selected. In nucleotides, the CDR3 is TGCGCCAGCAGCTTGGTTGGGGCATACTACGAGCAGTACTTC. It translates to CASSLVGAYYEQYF.